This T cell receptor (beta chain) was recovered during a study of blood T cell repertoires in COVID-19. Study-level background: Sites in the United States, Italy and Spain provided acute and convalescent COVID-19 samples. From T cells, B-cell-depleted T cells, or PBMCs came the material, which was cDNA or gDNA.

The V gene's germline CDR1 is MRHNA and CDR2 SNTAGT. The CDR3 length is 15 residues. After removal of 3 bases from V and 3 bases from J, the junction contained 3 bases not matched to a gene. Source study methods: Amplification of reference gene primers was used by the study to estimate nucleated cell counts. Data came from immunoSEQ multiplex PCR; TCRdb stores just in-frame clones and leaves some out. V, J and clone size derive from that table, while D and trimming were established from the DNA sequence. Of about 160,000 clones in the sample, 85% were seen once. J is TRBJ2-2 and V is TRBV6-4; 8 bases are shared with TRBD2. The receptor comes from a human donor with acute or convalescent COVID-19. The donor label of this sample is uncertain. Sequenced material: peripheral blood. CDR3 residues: CASSDPGGHTGELFF. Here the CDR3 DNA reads TGTGCCAGCAGTGATCCGGGGGGGCACACCGGGGAGCTGTTTTTT.